The 26 T cell receptor beta chains presented below share a single source sample, sequenced in a study of T-cell reconstitution after alpha-beta-depleted transplantation in children. The authors prepared the TCRbeta library with unique molecular identifiers. TCRdb re-analysed the PCR reads in MiXCR, keeping a single row per CDR3 protein. The sample yields about 830,000 distinct CDR3 sequences, approximately 15% seen once. The sequencing here drew on PBMCs, mostly from graft donor cells, taken 360 days after TCRalphabeta/CD19-depleted stem cell transplant. The receptors derive from a male patient aged 10 to 17 who had a stem cell transplant for acute lymphoblastic leukemia, so the T cells may come from the graft donor.

This clonotype was found a few times. The chain joins TRBV5-1 to TRBJ2-1, with TRBD2 identical over 8 bases. Germline CDR1 is SGHRS and CDR2 is YFSETQ. Germline trimming cut 5 bases from V and 9 bases from J; bases unmatched to any gene: 10. CDR3 length: 14 amino acids. The CDR3, as DNA: TGCGCCAGCAGTCCCCGGGAGGGCCGAAGTGAGCAGTTCTTC. It yields the protein CASSPREGRSEQFF. The variable domain in full, completed from reference TRBV5-1 and TRBJ2-1, reads KAGVTQTPRYLIKTRGQQVTLSCSPISGHRSVSWYQQTPGQGLQFLFEYFSETQRNKGNFPGRFSGRQFSNSRSEMNVSTLELGDSALYLCASSPREGRSEQFFGPGTRLTVL.

This clonotype was counted many times. This chain links TRBV5-1 with TRBJ2-5; D possibly corresponds to TRBD1 (5 bases). CDR1 is SGHRS, CDR2 YFSETQ, per germline. This CDR3 has 15 residues. The V end was cut by 2 bases, the J end by 0 bases, with 11 bases between. CDR3 loop: CASSFPTGNQETQYF. The CDR3 DNA reads TGCGCCAGCAGCTTCCCTACAGGAAACCAAGAGACCCAGTACTTC.

There are a few counts of this clonotype. The chain joins TRBV4-2 to TRBJ2-7; 10 bases map to TRBD2. The J segment lost 0 bases and the V segment lost 0 bases, leaving 11 bases of the junction unmatched. From germline, CDR1 is LGHNA and CDR2 YNFKEQ. The CDR3 covers 19 residues. CDR3 loop: CASSQDRDSGRPSSYEQYF. The DNA for the CDR3 is TGTGCCAGCAGCCAAGATAGGGATAGCGGGAGGCCGTCCTCCTACGAGCAGTACTTC.

This clonotype has a handful of counts. The chain combines TRBV5-1 with TRBJ2-1; no reliable D call. V was trimmed by 0 bases and J by 5 bases, leaving 21 bases between them. Germline assignment: CDR1 SGHRS and CDR2 YFSETQ. The CDR3 consists of 18 residues. CDR3 DNA: TGCGCCAGCAGCTTGGGGCCCAACTATGCGGTTACTAACAATGAGCAGTTCTTC. The encoded protein is CASSLGPNYAVTNNEQFF. Combining the CDR3 with reference TRBV5-1 and TRBJ2-1 gives the whole variable domain KAGVTQTPRYLIKTRGQQVTLSCSPISGHRSVSWYQQTPGQGLQFLFEYFSETQRNKGNFPGRFSGRQFSNSRSEMNVSTLELGDSALYLCASSLGPNYAVTNNEQFFGPGTRLTVL.

This clonotype was counted only a few times. The chain employs TRBV19 and TRBJ2-6; 7 positions agree with TRBD1. The germline gives CDR1 LNHDA, CDR2 SQIVND (reference sequence). The CDR3 runs to 20 residues. Trimming at V came to 5 bases and at J to 0 bases, leaving 16 bases not matched to a gene. The DNA of the CDR3 is TGTGCCAGTAGTTTCCGGGACAGACATAAGATGAGCTCTGGGGCCAACGTCCTGACTTTC. It codes for CASSFRDRHKMSSGANVLTF.

Note on this clonotype: A junction boundary mismatches the germline segment, possibly from a read error. The chain carries TRBV3-1 and TRBJ2-7; 11 bases are a match to TRBD2. The CDR3 covers 14 residues. Germline V gives CDR1 LGHDT, CDR2 YNNKEL (reference sequence). CDR3 coding DNA: TGTGCCAGCAGCCAAGATTGGACTAGCGGGCGTAAGCACTTC. This sequence encodes CASSQDWTSGRKHF.

The sample holds a few counts of this clonotype. The chain recombines TRBV20-1 with TRBJ2-3; D gene unclear. CDR1 and CDR2 from the germline V gene are DFQATT and SNEGSKA (reference sequence). The CDR3 has 12 amino acids. V lost 2 bases to trimming and J lost 4 bases, with 7 bases between them. The CDR3 DNA follows: TGCAGTGCTAGAAAGCGCTCAGATACGCAGTATTTT. It is translated as CSARKRSDTQYF.

This clonotype was counted between two and nine times. This CDR3 reads CASSIRANTIYF. The CDR3 DNA reads TGTGCCAGTAGTATCCGTGCGAACACCATATATTTT. This chain joins TRBV19 and TRBJ1-3; D is uncertain. The CDR3 covers 12 residues. CDR1 is LNHDA and CDR2 is SQIVND in the germline V gene (reference sequence). V shed 3 bases and J shed 7 bases, with 7 bases lying between them.

This chain connects TRBV2 to TRBJ1-5; D not certain. Germline V gene sequence: CDR1 SNHLY, CDR2 FYNNEI. The CDR3 loop spans 15 amino acids. The CDR3 region is CASLQSGFPNQPQHF. CDR3 nucleotide sequence: TGTGCAAGCCTACAATCGGGCTTTCCTAATCAGCCCCAGCATTTT.

This sequence joins TRBV5-1 and TRBJ1-2; tentatively, D is TRBD1 (6 bases). The CDR3 contains 15 residues. V was cut by 2 bases and J by 4 bases, with 15 bases left in between. CDR1 is SGHRS and CDR2 is YFSETQ in the germline V gene. The DNA for the CDR3 is TGCGCCAGCAGCTTCTCGGGGGCGCAGACCTATGGCTACACCTTC. It yields the protein CASSFSGAQTYGYTF.

This clonotype appeared many times. The chain is built from TRBV5-1 and TRBJ2-5; 10 bases match TRBD2. The germline V gene encodes CDR1 SGHRS and CDR2 YFSETQ. This CDR3 has 17 residues. Losses at the gene ends were 0 bases for V and 1 base for J; bases not matched to a gene: 6. The CDR3 spells CASSLGRLAGVQETQYF. The CDR3 coding sequence is TGCGCCAGCAGCTTGGGTAGGCTAGCGGGAGTCCAAGAGACCCAGTACTTC.

This clonotype occurred a few times. V gene TRBV12-3 or TRBV12-4 combines with J gene TRBJ2-3; D gene unclear. V shed 1 base and J shed 1 base, with 12 bases lying between them. This CDR3 has 16 amino acids. CDR3 sequence (DNA): TGTGCCAGCAGTTTAGACCCGCAGATTGGCACAGATACGCAGTATTTT. The encoded protein is CASSLDPQIGTDTQYF.

This clonotype was seen at least ten times. The J gene is TRBJ2-5, the V gene TRBV5-1; D tentatively fits TRBD1 or TRBD2 (6 bases each). The CDR3 is 15 residues long. Trimming took 0 bases from V and 2 from J, leaving 11 bases between them. The V gene's germline CDR1 is SGHRS and CDR2 YFSETQ. DNA for the CDR3: TGCGCCAGCAGCTTGGAGGGGGGATATCAAGAGACCCAGTACTTC. Translating it yields CASSLEGGYQETQYF.

The table lists this clonotype with a few counts. The J gene is TRBJ2-1, the V gene TRBV4-1; 9 bases are shared with TRBD1. In germline, CDR1 is MGHRA, CDR2 YSYEKL. The CDR3 covers 18 residues. J lost 4 bases, V lost 2 bases, and 12 bases had no gene match. This CDR3 reads CASSQRDRVHAIYNEQFF. The CDR3 region has the DNA TGCGCCAGCAGCCAAAGGGACAGGGTACACGCCATATACAATGAGCAGTTCTTC.

This clonotype was seen a few times. The CDR3 nucleotides read TGCGCCAGCAGCTTGGCCCGGACAGGGGGGAGCAATGAGCAGTTCTTC. Translated, it gives CASSLARTGGSNEQFF. J is TRBJ2-1 and V is TRBV5-1, with 10 bases lining up with TRBD1. CDR3 length: 16 residues. V shed 0 bases and J 6 bases; nucleotides not matched to a gene: 6. From germline, CDR1 is SGHRS and CDR2 YFSETQ.

This clonotype has just a few counts. The CDR3 here is CASSRRGISYNSPLHF. The CDR3 coding sequence is TGTGCCAGCAGTAGGCGAGGGATATCCTATAATTCACCCCTCCACTTT. The rearrangement uses TRBV6-1 and TRBJ1-6, with D hard to call. Germline V gene data show CDR1 as MNHNS and CDR2 as SASEGT. The CDR3 has 16 residues. V shed 5 bases and J shed 1 base, with 12 bases lying between them.

This chain uses TRBV7-9 with TRBJ2-7, with 8 bases identical to TRBD1. Losses at the gene ends were 4 bases for V and 2 bases for J; bases not matched to a gene: 7. The CDR3 length is 15 residues. CDR1 and CDR2 from the germline V gene are SEHNR and FQNEAQ (reference sequence). The CDR3 protein is CASSWDRPGAYEQYF. As DNA, the CDR3 is TGTGCCAGCAGCTGGGACAGGCCCGGGGCCTACGAGCAGTACTTC.

This chain joins TRBV3-1 and TRBJ1-2; D gene ambiguous. Germline CDR1 and CDR2: LGHDT and YNNKEL (reference sequence). The CDR3 covers 15 residues. The V end was cut by 4 bases, the J end by 3 bases, with 15 bases between. CDR3 bases: TGTGCCAGCAGCCCCTACGCGAAGAAGGACTATGGCTACACCTTC. This gives the protein CASSPYAKKDYGYTF.

This clonotype was counted only a few times. The chain couples TRBV12-3 or TRBV12-4 to TRBJ2-7, with 16 nucleotides matching TRBD2. The CDR3 has 14 amino acids. V lost 5 bases to trimming and J lost 10 bases; unmatched junction nucleotides: 5. The CDR3 loop reads CASSEGLAGGLQYF. CDR3 DNA: TGTGCCAGCAGTGAGGGACTAGCGGGAGGGCTACAGTACTTC.

The rearrangement links TRBV7-2 to TRBJ1-5; D is ambiguous. Between the trimmed V and J ends, which lost 6 bases and 1 base, there was a span of 16 bases. CDR1 and CDR2 (germline): SGHTA, FQGNSA. The CDR3 is 16 amino acids. The CDR3 region has the DNA TGTGCCAGCAGTCCTCAGACGGGAATCAGCAATCAGCCCCAGCATTTT. It codes for CASSPQTGISNQPQHF.

This sequence joins TRBV16 and TRBJ2-7; either TRBD1 or TRBD2 may supply D (5 bases each). This CDR3 is 15 amino acids long. CDR1 is KGHSY, CDR2 FQNENV, per germline. Trimming cost V 0 bases and J 0 bases, with 9 bases left between them. Written as DNA, the CDR3 is TGTGCCAGCAGCCAATCGCCAGGGAGCTCCTACGAGCAGTACTTC. Its translation is CASSQSPGSSYEQYF.

The rearrangement joins TRBV5-1 to TRBJ2-7; 8 nucleotides align to TRBD1. Germline lookup yields CDR1 SGHRS and CDR2 YFSETQ. The CDR3 totals 16 residues. V shed 3 bases and J 4 bases; nucleotides not matched to a gene: 12. The CDR3 reads CASSWDPGQALYEQYF. CDR3 sequence (DNA): TGCGCCAGCAGCTGGGATCCGGGACAGGCTCTTTACGAGCAGTACTTC.

The V call is TRBV7-9, the J call TRBJ2-3; D might be TRBD2 (6 bases). This CDR3 is built from 13 residues. CDR1 is SEHNR and CDR2 is FQNEAQ in the germline V gene (reference sequence). V lost 8 bases and J 3 bases, leaving 12 bases between the germline ends. CDR3 nucleotides: TGTGCCAGCCAGACTAGAACGACAGATACGCAGTATTTT. Amino acids: CASQTRTTDTQYF.

This clonotype has just a few counts. This chain uses TRBV29-1 with TRBJ2-7, with 7 bases lining up with TRBD2. Unmatched junction bases numbered 10, after V lost 7 bases and J lost 4 bases. The CDR3 is 13 residues long. Germline V CDR1 and CDR2: SQVTM, ANQGSEA. The DNA for the CDR3 is TGCAGCGCCTCAGCGGGAACAGAGTACGAGCAGTACTTC. Its protein product is CSASAGTEYEQYF.

This chain connects TRBV10-3 to TRBJ2-7; D unresolved. This CDR3 is 11 amino acids long. Germline V lookup: CDR1 ENHRY, CDR2 SYGVKD. V was cut by 10 bases and J by 1 base, with 8 bases left in between. The CDR3 reads CATWESYEQYF. In DNA form, the CDR3 reads TGTGCCACCTGGGAATCCTACGAGCAGTACTTC.

This clonotype was counted ten times or more. The chain has TRBV5-1 and TRBJ2-1; D call uncertain. Germline CDR1 is SGHRS and CDR2 is YFSETQ. The V end lost 5 bases, the J end lost 2 bases, and 11 bases lay between the germline ends. The CDR3 totals 14 residues. The CDR3 DNA reads TGCGCCAGCAGTTACTCAGTGCCCTACAATGAGCAGTTCTTC. Translated, it gives CASSYSVPYNEQFF.